This paragraph reports one TCR beta chain. The sample belongs to a study of shared clonotypes between healthy human individuals. This CDR3 has 15 amino acids. J gave up 4 bases and V 5 bases, and 10 bases lay outside the gene matches. CDR1 and CDR2 (germline): MNHEY, SVGAGI. Sequenced by immunoSEQ multiplex PCR; TCRdb stores in-frame clones only, minus some. Here the sample spans 600,000 to 750,000 clones, 55% to 80% being singletons. This chain connects TRBV6-5 to TRBJ1-1; 7 bases match TRBD1. The sequence derives from a woman younger than 45 in good health. Material for sequencing was memory CD4+ T cells sorted from blood. Subset described: CD45RA-negative fraction. In nucleotides, the CDR3 is TGTGCCAGCAGTGTACAGGGGATTAGTGCCACTGAAGCTTTCTTT. Residues: CASSVQGISATEAFF.